These 23 T cell receptor beta chains came from one sample sequenced in a study of immune characterization of retroperitoneal liposarcoma. TCRdb passed the PCR reads through MiXCR, listing each CDR3 protein once. The data contain over 9,500 distinct CDR3 sequences, approximately 24% of them seen just once; the ten biggest clones take up more than 8.5%. Sequencing was performed on blood. All receptors derive from a female donor with retroperitoneal liposarcoma.

J is TRBJ2-5 and V is TRBV6-6; 7 bases agree with TRBD2. The end of the DNA fits TRBJ2-7 better, so the J call may be wrong. This CDR3 has 15 amino acids. CDR1 MNHNY and CDR2 SVGAGI come from the germline V gene (reference sequence). The CDR3 loop is CASSYSREPVYEQYF. The CDR3 bases are TGTGCCAGCAGTTACTCGCGGGAGCCAGTTTACGAGCAGTACTTC.

The chain carries TRBV5-6 and TRBJ2-3; the match to TRBD1 covers 7 bases. CDR3 size: 15 residues. Germline V gives CDR1 SGHDT, CDR2 YYEEEE. V shed 4 bases, J shed 2 bases, and the junction held 7 bases outside the gene matches. The CDR3 bases are TGTGCCAGCAGCCCAGGACAGGACGCCACAGATACGCAGTATTTT. Amino acids: CASSPGQDATDTQYF.

Judged by abundance, this clonotype is medium-sized. The J gene is TRBJ2-3, the V gene TRBV6-5, with no clear D. Trimming took 1 base from V and 4 from J, leaving 12 bases between them. Germline values: CDR1 MNHEY, CDR2 SVGAGI. The CDR3 extends over 15 amino acids. CDR3 in DNA: TGTGCCAGCAGTTACTTCGGAAGTACCCCAGATACGCAGTATTTT. Residues: CASSYFGSTPDTQYF.

This chain uses TRBV28 with TRBJ2-3; 14 positions agree with TRBD2. The J segment lost 5 bases and the V segment lost 5 bases, leaving 6 bases of the junction unmatched. Germline CDR1 MDHEN, CDR2 SYDVKM. This CDR3 contains 16 residues. The CDR3 loop is CASSPRLAGGGDTQYF. For the CDR3, the DNA is TGTGCCAGCAGTCCCCGACTAGCGGGAGGGGGAGATACGCAGTATTTT. Full variable domain (rest looked up from reference TRBV28 and TRBJ2-3): DVKVTQSSRYLVKRTGEKVFLECVQDMDHENMFWYRQDPGLGLRLIYFSYDVKMKEKGDIPEGYSVSREKKERFSLILESASTNQTSMYLCASSPRLAGGGDTQYFGPGTRLTVL.

Judged by abundance, this clonotype is medium-sized. The chain uses TRBV12-3 or TRBV12-4 and TRBJ2-3; D not resolved. The CDR3 totals 11 residues. The V end was cut by 3 bases, the J end by 4 bases, with 2 bases between. For the CDR3, the DNA is TGTGCCAGCAGTTTGTCAGATACGCAGTATTTT. It specifies CASSLSDTQYF.

The chain joins TRBV6-1 to TRBJ2-3; 7 bases align to TRBD1. Germline loops: CDR1 MNHNS, CDR2 SASEGT. The V segment lost 5 bases and the J segment 11 bases; nucleotides outside the gene matches: 19. The CDR3 loop spans 16 amino acids. The CDR3 coding sequence is TGTGCCAGCAGTTATTACAGGGGCGGTGGGTACAATGAGCAGTATTTT. Protein sequence: CASSYYRGGGYNEQYF.

The V call is TRBV7-2, the J call TRBJ2-1; TRBD2 agrees at 8 bases. This CDR3 has 15 amino acids. V lost 5 bases, J lost 10 bases, and 13 bases stayed unmatched. The germline CDR1 and CDR2 sequences are SGHTA and FQGNSA. CDR3 amino acids: CASSPLRGGSYEQFF. CDR3 bases: TGTGCCAGCAGCCCCCTACGGGGGGGATCCTACGAGCAGTTCTTC.

The rearrangement joins TRBV6-6 to TRBJ2-6; D remains unclear. The CDR3 contains 18 residues. Germline CDR1 and CDR2: MNHNY and SVGAGI (reference sequence). V lost 0 bases and J lost 0, with 12 bases in between. CDR3 in amino acids: CASSYSSRVPSGANVLTF. The CDR3 DNA sequence: TGTGCCAGCAGTTACTCGTCCCGGGTTCCCTCTGGGGCCAACGTCCTGACTTTC.

The chain is built from TRBV9 and TRBJ2-3; D assignment may be TRBD1 or TRBD2 (6 bases each). V lost 0 bases to trimming and J lost 4 bases, with 12 bases between them. The germline CDR1 and CDR2 sequences are SGDLS and YYNGEE. The CDR3 sequence is 15 residues long. CDR3 sequence (DNA): TGTGCCAGCAGCGTAGCTGGAAGGGGGGCAGATACGCAGTATTTT. As protein: CASSVAGRGADTQYF.

The chain couples TRBV27 to TRBJ2-3; 8 positions agree with TRBD1. The germline V gene encodes CDR1 MNHEY and CDR2 SMNVEV (reference sequence). The length of the CDR3 is 17 residues. J gave up 2 bases and V 6 bases, and 13 bases lay outside the gene matches. CDR3 DNA: TGTGCCAGCAGCATACGGACAGGGTCGCTATACACAGATACGCAGTATTTT. This codes for CASSIRTGSLYTDTQYF.

V is TRBV7-2 and J is TRBJ2-4; D is unresolved. The CDR3 totals 14 residues. Germline lookup yields CDR1 SGHTA and CDR2 FQGNSA. Trimming left V 5 bases short and J 2 bases short, with 10 bases between. CDR3 loop: CASSSSNSKNIQYF. CDR3 nucleotide sequence: TGTGCCAGCAGCAGTTCTAATTCCAAAAACATTCAGTACTTC. The full variable domain, completed using reference TRBV7-2 and TRBJ2-4, is GAGVSQSPSNKVTEKGKDVELRCDPISGHTALYWYRQSLGQGLEFLIYFQGNSAPDKSGLPSDRFSAERTGGSVSTLTIQRTQQEDSAVYLCASSSSNSKNIQYFGAGTRLSVL.

This clonotype was seen repeatedly, ten times or more. The chain links TRBV11-2 to TRBJ2-1; D unresolved. TRBJ2-5 matches the DNA end more closely, so the J call is doubtful. Germline CDR1 and CDR2: SGHAT and FQNNGV. The CDR3 consists of 13 residues. CDR3 protein: CASSSRALGTQYF. DNA for the CDR3: TGTGCCAGCAGCTCTAGGGCCTTAGGTACCCAGTACTTC.

This rearrangement joins TRBV10-1 to TRBJ2-1, with TRBD2 matching 7 bases. CDR1 WNHNN and CDR2 SYGVQD come from the germline V gene (reference sequence). CDR3 length: 14 amino acids. V was clipped by 4 bases and J by 1 base; unmatched bases: 1. The CDR3 protein is CASSGGGSYNEQFF. The CDR3 DNA follows: TGCGCCAGCAGTGGCGGGGGTTCCTACAATGAGCAGTTCTTC.

The chain carries TRBV7-2 and TRBJ2-5; D is unresolved. Trimming shortened V by 1 base and J by 11 bases, and 14 bases separated the two germline ends. The CDR3 is 13 residues long. Germline V lookup: CDR1 SGHTA, CDR2 FQGNSA. The CDR3 nucleotides are TGTGCCAGCAGCTTAGGCATGTACAATGAGCAGTACTTC. Encoded protein: CASSLGMYNEQYF.

This clonotype is deemed medium-sized. V usage is TRBV6-6 and J usage is TRBJ1-2; D is unresolved. The V gene lost 5 bases and the J gene lost 8 bases, with 18 bases spanning the gap. CDR1 MNHNY and CDR2 SVGAGI come from the germline V gene (reference sequence). This CDR3 is 14 amino acids long. The CDR3 loop reads CASSAQGRTSGYTF. The DNA for the CDR3 is TGTGCCAGCAGTGCCCAAGGGAGGACGAGCGGCTACACCTTC.

A note on this clonotype: A much larger clone differs by one base, so this may be a read error. V gene TRBV10-2 combines with J gene TRBJ2-4, with 7 positions matching TRBD1. V lost 7 bases to trimming and J lost 13 bases; unmatched junction nucleotides: 16. This CDR3 contains 14 residues. The germline V gene encodes CDR1 WSHSY and CDR2 SAAADI. This chain's CDR3 is CASKDRVQYNEQYF. CDR3 coding DNA: TGCGCCAGCAAAGACAGGGTCCAATACAATGAGCAGTACTTC.

There are many counts of this clonotype. This chain joins TRBV28 and TRBJ2-7, with D possibly being TRBD1 (6 bases). Trimming shortened V by 4 bases and J by 2 bases, and 12 bases separated the two germline ends. Germline V gene lookup returns CDR1 MDHEN and CDR2 SYDVKM. The CDR3 runs 14 residues. The CDR3 here is CASSSGHLPYEQYF. DNA for the CDR3: TGTGCCAGCAGTTCGGGACACCTACCCTACGAGCAGTACTTC.

This clonotype showed up just a few times. V and J are TRBV4-1 and TRBJ1-1, with D possibly TRBD1 on 5 matching bases. Germline CDR1 MGHRA, CDR2 YSYEKL. The V end lost 0 bases, the J end lost 11 bases, and 19 bases lay between the germline ends. CDR3 length: 15 residues. The CDR3: CASSQESDSPPRAFF. CDR3 nucleotides: TGCGCCAGCAGCCAAGAGTCCGACAGTCCCCCGAGGGCTTTCTTT.

J is TRBJ2-4 and V is TRBV5-1, with 7 bases identical to TRBD2. CDR3 length: 14 residues. The trim removed 4 bases at V and 5 bases at J, leaving 6 bases unmatched. Germline CDR1 reads SGHRS; CDR2 reads YFSETQ. As DNA, the CDR3 is TGCGCCAGCAGCGCGGGACTACGTGAAAACATTCAGTACTTC. This gives the protein CASSAGLRENIQYF.

The chain employs TRBV6-1 and TRBJ2-1, with 7 bases fitting TRBD1. The J call may be incorrect, as the DNA end agrees better with TRBJ2-7. The CDR3 has 16 amino acids. The germline CDR1 and CDR2 sequences are MNHNS and SASEGT. The CDR3 loop is CASSPTRRQGGHEQYF. The CDR3 DNA is TGTGCCAGCAGCCCCACCCGTCGACAGGGCGGCCACGAGCAGTACTTC.

This chain joins TRBV11-2 and TRBJ2-5; D may match TRBD1 or TRBD2 (7 bases each). V was shortened by 5 bases and J by 3 bases, with 13 bases between the two germline ends. The CDR3 totals 14 residues. Germline values: CDR1 SGHAT, CDR2 FQNNGV. CDR3: CASSPRGGEETQYF. For the CDR3, the DNA is TGTGCCAGCAGCCCCAGGGGGGGGGAAGAGACCCAGTACTTC.

The rearrangement uses TRBV27 and TRBJ1-2, with 8 bases aligning to TRBD1. The V gene's germline CDR1 is MNHEY and CDR2 SMNVEV (reference sequence). The trim removed 4 bases at V and 3 bases at J, leaving 7 bases unmatched. The CDR3 sequence is 15 residues long. The CDR3 region is CASSSTGALDYGYTF. The CDR3 DNA reads TGTGCCAGCAGTTCGACAGGGGCCCTGGACTATGGCTACACCTTC.

This clonotype was seen at least ten times. This chain connects TRBV10-1 to TRBJ1-2; no clear D gene. The germline CDR1 and CDR2 sequences are WNHNN and SYGVQD (reference sequence). V dropped 4 bases and J dropped 2 bases, with 5 bases sitting between them. The CDR3 has 12 amino acids. For the CDR3, the DNA is TGCGCCAGCAGTGCTGGGAACTATGGCTACACCTTC. Its translation: CASSAGNYGYTF.